Below, 19 T cell receptor beta chains from the same sample are listed, as sequenced in a study of T cell responses to AZD1222 COVID-19 vaccine. Sequenced by immunoSEQ multiplex PCR; TCRdb stores in-frame clones only, minus some. The data contain about 180,000 clones, just under 95% of them singletons. The material was peripheral blood, obtained 28 days after the second dose of the MenACWY control vaccine. The source is an adult who received the MenACWY meningococcal vaccine as a control.

This rearrangement joins TRBV6-5 to TRBJ2-3; D remains ambiguous. Germline V lookup: CDR1 MNHEY, CDR2 SVGAGI. CDR3 length: 12 residues. Trimming removed 9 bases from V and 3 bases from J, with 10 bases in between. In DNA, the CDR3 is TGTGCCAGTACGGAGAATACAGATACGCAGTATTTT. Translating it yields CASTENTDTQYF.

The chain recombines TRBV11-2 with TRBJ2-1; 9 positions match TRBD2. The CDR3 totals 14 residues. CDR1 SGHAT and CDR2 FQNNGV come from the germline V gene. The trim removed 5 bases at V and 5 bases at J, leaving 4 bases unmatched. CDR3 in DNA: TGTGCCAGCAGCGATATAGCGGGGGACAATGAGCAGTTCTTC. Residues: CASSDIAGDNEQFF.

The chain employs TRBV7-2 and TRBJ2-3, with a tentative D call TRBD1 (5 bases). The CDR3 spans 15 residues. V lost 4 bases, J lost 4 bases, and 15 bases lay in between. Germline V gene lookup returns CDR1 SGHTA and CDR2 FQGNSA. CDR3 in amino acids: CASSYQKDKADTQYF. The DNA for the CDR3 is TGTGCCAGCAGCTACCAGAAGGACAAAGCAGATACGCAGTATTTT.

This clone was detected once. V is TRBV27 and J is TRBJ1-4; D is perhaps TRBD1 (5 bases). Per the germline V gene, CDR1 is MNHEY and CDR2 is SMNVEV (reference sequence). This CDR3 region has 13 residues. V shed 3 bases and J shed 6 bases, with 8 bases lying between them. The CDR3 is CASSFWGDEKLFF. The CDR3 DNA reads TGTGCCAGCAGTTTTTGGGGGGATGAAAAACTGTTTTTT. Based on the CDR3 plus reference TRBV27 and TRBJ1-4, the full variable domain is EAQVTQNPRYLITVTGKKLTVTCSQNMNHEYMSWYRQDPGLGLRQIYYSMNVEVTDKGDVPEGYKVSRKEKRNFPLILESPSPNQTSLYFCASSFWGDEKLFFGSGTQLSVL.

V usage is TRBV2 and J usage is TRBJ2-7; D possibly matches TRBD1 or TRBD2 (5 bases each). V lost 7 bases and J lost 6, with 10 bases in between. Germline V lookup: CDR1 SNHLY, CDR2 FYNNEI. The CDR3 loop spans 11 amino acids. Here the CDR3 DNA reads TGTGCCAGCACCGGGGCTTCCGAGCAGTACTTC. This gives the protein CASTGASEQYF.

This chain connects TRBV9 to TRBJ2-3; weak D call: TRBD2 (7 bases). The V end lost 2 bases, the J end lost 6 bases, and 13 bases lay between the germline ends. Germline V lookup: CDR1 SGDLS, CDR2 YYNGEE. The CDR3 covers 14 residues. Written as DNA, the CDR3 is TGTGCCAGCAGCGTTCGTGGGGGGGGCGATACGCAGTATTTT. The encoded protein is CASSVRGGGDTQYF.

The rearrangement links TRBV7-8 to TRBJ2-3; D gene unclear. This CDR3 region has 14 residues. V lost 5 bases and J 0 bases, leaving 9 bases between the germline ends. From germline, CDR1 is SGHVS and CDR2 FQNEAQ. DNA of the CDR3: TGTGCCAGCAGCCATCAGACTAGCACAGATACGCAGTATTTT. Residues: CASSHQTSTDTQYF.

The J gene is TRBJ2-7, the V gene TRBV21-1; the table names TRBD1, a call not compared with the DNA. TRBV21-1 is listed as a pseudogene. This CDR3 spans 17 amino acids. This CDR3 is CASSKAKRYRGGYEQYF. The CDR3 DNA is TGTGCCAGCAGCAAAGCTAAACGGTACAGGGGGGGCTACGAGCAGTACTTC.

CDR3 residues: CASSSRDRHRLSYTF. DNA for the CDR3: TGTGCCAGCAGCTCCCGGGACCGCCATCGATTGAGCTACACCTTC. The genes are TRBV7-9 and TRBJ1-2, with a tentative D call TRBD1 (5 bases). CDR3 length: 15 residues. CDR1 is SEHNR and CDR2 is FQNEAQ in the germline V gene (reference sequence). The V gene lost 4 bases and the J gene lost 9 bases, with 21 bases spanning the gap.

The rearrangement uses TRBV6-5 and TRBJ2-1, with unresolved D. Germline CDR1 reads MNHEY; CDR2 reads SVGAGI. The CDR3 length is 15 residues. Trimming pared 7 bases from V and 6 bases from J, leaving 19 bases between. The CDR3 sequence: CASTPLRLVSNEQFF. Here the CDR3 DNA reads TGTGCCAGCACCCCCCTACGGCTAGTCAGCAATGAGCAGTTCTTC.

V is TRBV15 and J is TRBJ2-3; 9 nucleotides match TRBD2. The CDR3 has 13 amino acids. With V trimmed by 10 bases and J by 1 base, 3 bases remained unmatched. Germline lookup yields CDR1 LNHNV and CDR2 YYDKDF (reference sequence). CDR3 nucleotide sequence: TGTGCCAGTCGGACTAGCGGCACAGATACGCAGTATTTT. Translating it yields CASRTSGTDTQYF.

The rearrangement joins TRBV6-5 to TRBJ2-3; possibly TRBD1 or TRBD2 for D (6 bases each). V lost 7 bases to trimming and J lost 5 bases, with 16 bases between them. The CDR3 loop spans 14 amino acids. CDR1 is MNHEY and CDR2 is SVGAGI in the germline V gene. The CDR3, as DNA: TGTGCCAGCACCCTGGGGGGCCTAGGAGATACGCAGTATTTT. Translating gives CASTLGGLGDTQYF.

This clone occurred once. The chain employs TRBV28 and TRBJ1-2; 9 bases map to TRBD1. Germline V gives CDR1 MDHEN, CDR2 SYDVKM. CDR3 length equals 14 residues. The V and J ends lost 5 bases and 7 bases, in that order; junction bases with no gene match: 8. The CDR3 DNA sequence: TGTGCCAGCAGTATCGGCGGGACAGGGTTTGGCTACACCTTC. Its translation: CASSIGGTGFGYTF.

The chain uses TRBV20-1 and TRBJ1-1; weak D call: TRBD1 (5 bases). Trimming removed 0 bases from V and 9 bases from J, with 8 bases in between. CDR3 size: 11 residues. The germline CDR1 and CDR2 sequences are DFQATT and SNEGSKA (reference sequence). The CDR3 region is CSAREGPQAFF. CDR3 nucleotides: TGCAGTGCTAGAGAGGGACCGCAAGCTTTCTTT.

The chain uses TRBV11-3 and TRBJ2-5; 7 bases are shared with TRBD1. Looked up from germline, CDR1 is SGHNT and CDR2 is YENEEA. Trimming cost V 3 bases and J 0 bases; bases outside gene matches: 4. The CDR3 contains 15 residues. CDR3 DNA sequence: TGTGCCAGCAGCTTGGGACAGCAAAACCAAGAGACCCAGTACTTC. It encodes CASSLGQQNQETQYF.

The table lists this clone with a count of one. This chain links TRBV10-3 with TRBJ2-2, with a weak D call TRBD2 (6 bases). This CDR3 is 17 amino acids long. Per the germline V gene, CDR1 is ENHRY and CDR2 is SYGVKD. Trimming took 2 bases from V and 0 from J, leaving 13 bases between them. The CDR3 here is CAISEILWGANTGELFF. The DNA of the CDR3 is TGTGCCATCAGTGAGATATTGTGGGGGGCGAACACCGGGGAGCTGTTTTTT.

This clone came up once. The chain combines TRBV19 with TRBJ1-4; D not certain. Per the germline V gene, CDR1 is LNHDA and CDR2 is SQIVND (reference sequence). Trimming cost V 3 bases and J 7 bases, with 18 bases left between them. The CDR3 loop spans 16 amino acids. The CDR3 region has the DNA TGTGCCAGTAGTATTTACGGGGAGGGTGAGGGTGAAAAACTGTTTTTT. Its protein is CASSIYGEGEGEKLFF.

The V gene is TRBV19, the J gene TRBJ2-7; 10 positions agree with TRBD1. V lost 2 bases to trimming and J lost 6 bases; unmatched junction nucleotides: 10. Germline values: CDR1 LNHDA, CDR2 SQIVND (reference sequence). The CDR3 covers 16 residues. The CDR3 loop reads CASSILPGQGRGEQYF. CDR3 bases: TGTGCCAGTAGTATACTTCCGGGACAGGGGCGAGGCGAGCAGTACTTC. The variable domain in full, completed from reference TRBV19 and TRBJ2-7, reads DGGITQSPKYLFRKEGQNVTLSCEQNLNHDAMYWYRQDPGQGLRLIYYSQIVNDFQKGDIAEGYSVSREKKESFPLTVTSAQKNPTAFYLCASSILPGQGRGEQYFGPGTRLTVT.

This clone was picked up one time. CDR3 protein: CASSLEPGGKGVDQPQHF. The CDR3 DNA reads TGTGCCAGCAGCTTAGAGCCAGGGGGCAAGGGGGTGGATCAGCCCCAGCATTTT. V usage is TRBV7-8 and J usage is TRBJ1-5, with TRBD1 identical over 8 bases. J was trimmed by 5 bases and V by 1 base; bases with no gene match: 13. Germline CDR1 is SGHVS and CDR2 is FQNEAQ. This CDR3 region has 18 residues.